This record looks at one T cell receptor (beta chain) sequence and its context. Antigen unknown. Vbeta (60) and Jbeta (13) primers were used in the PCR. Per the original methods: Among the unique TCR beta chains that a later analysis counted, 80 million to 100 million in all, about 11 million were shared. Repertoires were generated with immunoSEQ multiplex PCR, while TCRdb's copy carries only in-frame clones and drops some. For V, J and clone size, that table is used; D and trimming come from the DNA. The data show 200,000 to 300,000 clones, with about 83% seen just once and more than 1.5% held by the top ten. The record originates from a study of cytomegalovirus exposure and HLA in healthy donors. Germline V gene data show CDR1 as SQVTM and CDR2 as ANQGSEA. The germline V and J ends were trimmed by 7 bases and 0 bases, with 13 bases remaining between them. The CDR3 covers 14 residues. Whole-study results and caveats: Most TCRs appeared rarely, but some public TCRs recurred in many donors. In a later analysis, TCR beta V- and J-gene trimming was associated with a missense DCLRE1C variant. Likely technical artifact: a cluster of highly shared sequence variants.

The TCR sequence derives from a woman aged 35 to 49 in good health and CMV-seropositive. The chain employs TRBV29-1 and TRBJ1-3; D is perhaps TRBD1 (5 bases). Sequencing used PBMCs. The CDR3 sequence is CSATTGGSGNTIYF. DNA of the CDR3: TGCAGCGCCACGACGGGGGGCTCTGGAAACACCATATATTTT.